The 3 T cell receptor beta chains presented below share a single source sample, sequenced in a study of T-cell memory formation after mild COVID-19. MiXCR was run by TCRdb on the 5' RACE reads, yielding one entry per CDR3 protein. In the table there are roughly 100,000 distinct CDR3 sequences, 10% to 15% of which are singletons. Specimen: PBMCs or a T cell subset sorted from them (not recorded which). Source of these receptors: an adult woman who had mild COVID-19 (a few samples of this study predate the infection). Cell type and time point are not known.

This chain joins TRBV7-9 and TRBJ2-7; 7 bases fit TRBD1. With 5 bases clipped from V and 0 bases from J, the junction kept 7 bases outside the gene matches. The CDR3 contains 15 residues. Germline CDR1 and CDR2: SEHNR and FQNEAQ (reference sequence). Here the CDR3 DNA reads TGTGCCAGCAGCCCAAGGACAGGACCCTCCTACGAGCAGTACTTC. This sequence encodes CASSPRTGPSYEQYF.

There are a few counts of this clonotype. CDR3 DNA sequence: TGTGCCACCAGTGATCTTTCTAGCGGGAGCTCCTACAATGAGCAGTTCTTC. Its protein is CATSDLSSGSSYNEQFF. This chain links TRBV24-1 with TRBJ2-1, with 10 bases matching TRBD2. The CDR3 is made up of 17 amino acids. The V gene end was trimmed by 3 bases and the J gene end by 0 bases; junction bases not matched to a gene: 4. Looked up from germline, CDR1 is KGHDR and CDR2 is SFDVKD.

The table lists this clonotype with a few counts. The chain uses TRBV27 and TRBJ2-7; D is perhaps TRBD1 or TRBD2 (5 bases each). Trimming pared 3 bases from V and 5 bases from J, leaving 14 bases between. The CDR3 is 14 residues long. Germline V lookup: CDR1 MNHEY, CDR2 SMNVEV (reference sequence). DNA for the CDR3: TGTGCCAGCAGTTTCATGAGGGGACGGAACGAGCAGTACTTC. Encoded protein: CASSFMRGRNEQYF.